These T cell receptor beta chains were read from a single sample in a study of STAT5B mutations in CD4+ large granular lymphocyte leukemia. Clones were sequenced by immunoSEQ multiplex PCR, and TCRdb holds only the in-frame ones, with some missing. The table records under 35,000 clones, 68% of them present only once. Material: CD4+ T cells from blood buffy coats. The receptors were gathered from a human donor in good health. CDR3s include the opening cysteine and the closing phenylalanine or tryptophan. Each record gives: clone size, CDR3 length, V gene, D gene, J gene, CDR3 protein, CDR3 DNA. D genes are given only for firm matches. Size tells how often a clone was seen (once, few, many) or the class of an expanded clone, and some rows leave it out.

>few|13|TRBV29-1|.|TRBJ1-2
CSVEVQGGYGYTF
TGCAGCGTTGAAGTACAGGGTGGCTATGGCTACACCTTC
>once|16|TRBV2|.|TRBJ1-5
CASSEGARVLGQPQHF
TGTGCCAGCAGTGAAGGGGCCAGGGTTTTAGGTCAGCCCCAGCATTTT
>.|14|TRBV9|.|TRBJ2-3
CASTADPGADTQYF
TGTGCCAGCACGGCAGACCCGGGGGCAGATACGCAGTATTTT
>.|16|TRBV5-1|.|TRBJ2-1
CASRNQGVHSYNEQFF
TGCGCCAGTCGCAACCAAGGGGTCCACTCCTACAATGAGCAGTTCTTC
>once|14|TRBV19|TRBD1|TRBJ1-2
CASSRTGGGYGYTF
TGTGCCAGTAGCCGGACAGGGGGCGGCTATGGCTACACCTTC
>.|15|TRBV2|.|TRBJ2-2
CASSFGRRNTGELFF
TGTGCCAGCAGCTTTGGCAGAAGAAACACCGGGGAGCTGTTTTTT
>few|15|TRBV9|TRBD1|TRBJ1-1
CASTTGQESRTEAFF
TGTGCCAGCACAACCGGACAGGAGAGTAGGACTGAAGCTTTCTTT
>.|10|TRBV29-1|.|TRBJ2-7
CSVADYEQYF
TGCAGCGTTGCCGATTACGAGCAGTACTTC
>few|15|TRBV7-9|.|TRBJ2-7
CASSSIPTNTYEQYF
TGTGCCAGCAGCTCGATACCGACGAACACCTACGAGCAGTACTTC
>.|15|TRBV5-5|.|TRBJ1-1
CASSFLRGAVPEAFF
TGTGCCAGCAGCTTTCTCCGGGGGGCAGTACCTGAAGCTTTCTTT
>few|13|TRBV10-2|.|TRBJ1-1
CASKSGVGTEAFF
TGCGCCAGCAAAAGCGGTGTTGGCACTGAAGCTTTCTTT
>few|13|TRBV6-5|TRBD1|TRBJ1-1
CASSPGQGATAFF
TGTGCCAGCAGTCCTGGACAGGGGGCAACAGCTTTCTTT
>.|14|TRBV5-4|TRBD1|TRBJ2-5
CASSYRDRVETQYF
TGTGCCAGCAGCTACCGGGACAGGGTGGAGACCCAGTACTTC
>.|13|TRBV29-1|.|TRBJ1-1
CSVVGLMNTEAFF
TGCAGCGTCGTGGGCCTTATGAACACTGAAGCTTTCTTT
>.|15|TRBV5-1|TRBD1|TRBJ1-2
CASSIRQGSNYGYTF
TGCGCCAGCAGCATTCGACAGGGATCTAACTATGGCTACACCTTC
>.|16|TRBV6-5|.|TRBJ2-2
CASSSRAPGNTGELFF
TGTGCCAGCAGTTCCAGGGCCCCAGGGAACACCGGGGAGCTGTTTTTT
>.|12|TRBV5-3|.|TRBJ1-1
CARSRQGLEAFF
TGTGCCAGAAGCCGGCAGGGGCTTGAAGCTTTCTTT
>.|16|TRBV19|TRBD1|TRBJ1-4
CASSRNPTGGQEKLFF
TGTGCCAGTAGTAGAAACCCTACAGGGGGCCAAGAAAAACTGTTTTTT
>few|14|TRBV15|.|TRBJ1-5
CATSRDLTDQPQHF
TGTGCCACCAGCAGAGATCTGACGGATCAGCCCCAGCATTTT
>.|18|TRBV14|.|TRBJ1-1
CASSQAFSGTHMNTEAFF
TGTGCCAGCAGCCAAGCGTTCTCCGGGACACACATGAACACTGAAGCTTTCTTT
>once|14|TRBV2|.|TRBJ1-3
CASSIRDLGNTIYF
TGTGCCAGCAGTATCCGGGACCTGGGAAACACCATATATTTT
>.|13|TRBV7-9|.|TRBJ2-1
CASSFGTYNEQFF
TGTGCCAGCAGCTTCGGGACATACAATGAGCAGTTCTTC
>.|15|TRBV6-6|.|TRBJ1-5
CASSTTGYSNQPQHF
TGTGCCAGCAGTACCACAGGGTATAGCAATCAGCCCCAGCATTTT
>.|15|TRBV7-3|.|TRBJ1-6
CASSPSGSYNSPLHF
TGTGCCAGCAGCCCCTCGGGCTCCTATAATTCACCCCTCCACTTT
>.|15|TRBV4-3|.|TRBJ2-2
CASSQDPGNTGELFF
TGCGCCAGCAGCCAAGATCCTGGCAACACCGGGGAGCTGTTTTTT
>.|19|TRBV27|TRBD2|TRBJ2-1
CASSLLGLGLPEGNNEQFF
TGTGCCAGCAGTTTATTGGGCCTGGGACTACCTGAGGGGAACAATGAGCAGTTCTTC
>.|17|TRBV7-6|TRBD2|TRBJ2-3
CASSSRTSGVGTDTQYF
TGTGCCAGCAGCTCCCGGACTAGCGGGGTTGGCACAGATACGCAGTATTTT
>.|13|TRBV29-1|TRBD1|TRBJ1-1
CSVIDRGYTEAFF
TGCAGCGTAATCGACAGGGGGTACACTGAAGCTTTCTTT
>.|15|TRBV5-4|TRBD1|TRBJ1-1
CASRKTGGADTEAFF
TGTGCCAGCAGAAAAACAGGGGGCGCGGACACTGAAGCTTTCTTT
>few|15|TRBV11-3|TRBD1|TRBJ2-2
CASSPRTGYTGELFF
TGTGCCAGCAGCCCACGGACAGGTTACACCGGGGAGCTGTTTTTT
>.|14|TRBV7-3|TRBD2|TRBJ2-3
CASSSGGGPDTQYF
TGTGCCAGCAGCTCCGGGGGGGGGCCAGATACGCAGTATTTT
>.|12|TRBV29-1|.|TRBJ1-1
CSGNSAGSEAFF
TGCAGCGGAAACAGCGCGGGGTCTGAAGCTTTCTTT